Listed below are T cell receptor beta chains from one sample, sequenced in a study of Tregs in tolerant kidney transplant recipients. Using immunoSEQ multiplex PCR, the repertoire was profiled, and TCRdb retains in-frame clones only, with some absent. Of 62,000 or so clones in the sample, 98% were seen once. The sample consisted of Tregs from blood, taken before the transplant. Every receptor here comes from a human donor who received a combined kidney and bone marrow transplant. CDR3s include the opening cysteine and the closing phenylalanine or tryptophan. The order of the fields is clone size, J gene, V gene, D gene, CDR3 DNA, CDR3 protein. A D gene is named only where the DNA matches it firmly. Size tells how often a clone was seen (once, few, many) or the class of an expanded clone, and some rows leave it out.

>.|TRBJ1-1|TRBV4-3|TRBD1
TGCGCCAGCAGCCAAGGGCCAGGGGGTGCTTTCTTT
CASSQGPGGAFF
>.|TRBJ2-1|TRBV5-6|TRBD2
TGTGCCAGCAGCTATCCCGGGACTAGCGGGAGGGCCAGTGAGCAGTTCTTC
CASSYPGTSGRASEQFF
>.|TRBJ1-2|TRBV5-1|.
TGCGCCAGCAGCTTGGGGGCTTATGGCTACACCTTC
CASSLGAYGYTF
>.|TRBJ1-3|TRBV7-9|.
TGTGCCAGCAGCTCCCAAGGGGCCGTCTCTGGAAACACCATATATTTT
CASSSQGAVSGNTIYF
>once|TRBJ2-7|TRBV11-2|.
TGTGCCAGCAGCTTAGCAGGGGCCCGGCAGTACTTC
CASSLAGARQYF
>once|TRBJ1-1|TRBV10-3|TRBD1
TGTGCCACCCGGGACAGGGAGAACACTGAAGCTTTCTTT
CATRDRENTEAFF
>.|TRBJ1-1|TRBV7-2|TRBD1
TGTGCCAGCAGCTTAAACAGGGGGCAGGGAGCTTTCTTT
CASSLNRGQGAFF
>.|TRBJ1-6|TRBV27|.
TGTGCCAGCAGTTTATGGTATGGGACACAACAAAGGCGAAATTCACCCCTCCACTTT
CASSLWYGTQQRRNSPLHF
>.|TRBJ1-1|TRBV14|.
TGTGCCAGCAGGTCAGCAGGGAAAGCTTTCTTT
CASRSAGKAFF
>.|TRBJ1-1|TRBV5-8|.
TGTGCCAGCAGCACCTTCGTCAGGGTATTGGAAGCTTTCTTT
CASSTFVRVLEAFF
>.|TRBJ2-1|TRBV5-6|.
TGTGCCAGCAGCCCCCTTAAATCCCCCCTATACAATGAGCAGTTCTTC
CASSPLKSPLYNEQFF
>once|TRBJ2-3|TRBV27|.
TGTGCCAGCAGTTTAACCGGGACATTAGACACAGATACGCAGTATTTT
CASSLTGTLDTDTQYF
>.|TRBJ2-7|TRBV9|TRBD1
TGTGCCAGCAGCGTAGACCCGGGACAGGGCTACGAGCAGTACTTC
CASSVDPGQGYEQYF
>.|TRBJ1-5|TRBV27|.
TGTGCCAGCAGTTCCTACAGGGCCCAGCCCCAGCATTTT
CASSSYRAQPQHF
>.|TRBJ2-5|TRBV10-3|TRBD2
TGTGCCATCAGGAGCGGGGCAGAGACCCAGTACTTC
CAIRSGAETQYF
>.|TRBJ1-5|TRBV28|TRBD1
TGTGCCAGCATTCCGGGACAGGGTAATCAGCCCCAGCATTTT
CASIPGQGNQPQHF
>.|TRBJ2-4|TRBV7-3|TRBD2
TGTGCCAGCAGCTCGGGACTAGCGGGGGCGGACGTGGACATTCAGTACTTC
CASSSGLAGADVDIQYF
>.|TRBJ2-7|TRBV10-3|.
TGTGCCATCAGTGAGACAGGCCCCTACGAGCAGTACTTC
CAISETGPYEQYF
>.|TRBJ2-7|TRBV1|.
TGCACCAGCAGCCAGACACTAGCGGGGGGGCCGGTGGGTCGGGAGCAGTACTTC
CTSSQTLAGGPVGREQYF
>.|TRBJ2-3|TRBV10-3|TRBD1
TGTGCCATCAGTGGTCCCGGGACAGGGTACCCTAGCACAGATACGCAGTATTTT
CAISGPGTGYPSTDTQYF
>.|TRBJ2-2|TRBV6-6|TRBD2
TGTGCCAGCAGTTACTTGTGGGGAGGGGCCGGGGAGCTGTTTTTT
CASSYLWGGAGELFF
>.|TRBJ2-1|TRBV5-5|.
TGTGCCAGCAGCGGACTGGGTCTTTACAATGAGCAGTTCTTC
CASSGLGLYNEQFF